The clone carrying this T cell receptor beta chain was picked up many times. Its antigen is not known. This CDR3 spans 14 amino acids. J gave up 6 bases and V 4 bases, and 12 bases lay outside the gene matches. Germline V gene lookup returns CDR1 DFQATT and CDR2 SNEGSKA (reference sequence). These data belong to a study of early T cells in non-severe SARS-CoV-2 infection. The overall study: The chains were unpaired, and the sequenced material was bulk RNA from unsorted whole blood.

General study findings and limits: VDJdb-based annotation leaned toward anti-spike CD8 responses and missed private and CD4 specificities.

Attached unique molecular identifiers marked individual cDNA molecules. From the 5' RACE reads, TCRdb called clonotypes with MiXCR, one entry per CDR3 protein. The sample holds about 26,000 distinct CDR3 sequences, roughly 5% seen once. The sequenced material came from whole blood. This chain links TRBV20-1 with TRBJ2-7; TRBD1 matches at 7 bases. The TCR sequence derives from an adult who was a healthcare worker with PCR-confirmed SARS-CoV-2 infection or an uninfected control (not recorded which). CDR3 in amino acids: CSATLDRRAGEQYF. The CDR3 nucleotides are TGCAGTGCTACCCTGGACAGGAGAGCAGGCGAGCAGTACTTC.